The text below deals with one T cell receptor (beta chain). Its specificity is unknown. The conserved closing phenylalanine or tryptophan is absent in this CDR3, likely reflecting a read error. The limits of the CDR3 on the DNA are not certain, so only TCRdb's listed CDR3 is given. This sample is drawn from a study of tumor-infiltrating lymphocytes in primary liver carcinoma. Scientists recovered RNA and DNA together from around 18-30 mg of unsorted bulk tissue. Donors were untreated and chronically infected with HBV. The sampling covered five separate regions of each tumor. The CDR3 spans 11 residues, counting both ends. The germline V gene has CDR1 MNHEY and CDR2 SVGAGI. Study-level points and caveats: Overlap in tumor-adjacent and tumor-blood pairs fell below that of tumor region pairs.

From roughly 0.45 ug total RNA, TCR beta cDNA was generated with a primer in the constant region. Slightly modified ARM-PCR with three nested multiplex PCR rounds yielded TCR beta libraries. Use of TRBV1-TRBV30 forward primers with a C-beta reverse primer characterized the first two PCR rounds, which lasted ten to eleven cycles each. TCRdb fed the multiplex PCR reads into MiXCR, producing one record per CDR3 protein. The sample shows roughly 20,000 distinct CDR3 sequences, roughly 80% of them seen only once. This sequence joins TRBV6-5 and TRBJ2-4; the table's D call, TRBD1, was not checked against the DNA. The specimen sequenced was liver tumor tissue from sampling region 4. Subset reported: tumor region T4, right-lateral pole. This receptor was identified in a woman aged 25 to 39 with primary liver carcinoma and hepatitis B virus infection. The chain's CDR3 is CASSYQGGDYI.